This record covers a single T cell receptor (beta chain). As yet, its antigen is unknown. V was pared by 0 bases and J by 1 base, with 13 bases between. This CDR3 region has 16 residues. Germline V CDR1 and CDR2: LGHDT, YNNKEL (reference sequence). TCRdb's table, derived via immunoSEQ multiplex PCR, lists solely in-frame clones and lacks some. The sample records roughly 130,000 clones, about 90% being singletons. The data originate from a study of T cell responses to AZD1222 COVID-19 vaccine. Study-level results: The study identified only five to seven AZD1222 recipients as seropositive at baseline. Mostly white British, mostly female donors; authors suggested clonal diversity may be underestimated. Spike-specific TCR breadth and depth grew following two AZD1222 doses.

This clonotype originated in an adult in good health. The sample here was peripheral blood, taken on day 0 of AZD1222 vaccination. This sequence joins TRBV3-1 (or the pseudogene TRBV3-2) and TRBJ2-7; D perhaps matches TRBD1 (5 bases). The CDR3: CASSQEGAPWSYEQYF. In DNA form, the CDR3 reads TGTGCCAGCAGCCAAGAAGGGGCACCATGGTCCTACGAGCAGTACTTC.